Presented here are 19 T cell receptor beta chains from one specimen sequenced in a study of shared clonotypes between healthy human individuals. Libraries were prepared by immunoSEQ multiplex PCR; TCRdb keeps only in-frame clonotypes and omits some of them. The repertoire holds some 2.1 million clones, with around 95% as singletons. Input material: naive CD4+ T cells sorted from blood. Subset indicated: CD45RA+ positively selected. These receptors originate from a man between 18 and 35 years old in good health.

The DNA of the CDR3 is TGCGCCAGCAGTCAAGTAAAATCGAAATCTGGGGCCAACGTCCTGACTTTC. Its protein product is CASSQVKSKSGANVLTF. V and J are TRBV23-1 and TRBJ2-6; no definite D call. TRBV23-1 is treated as an ORF (open reading frame) with a function not yet certain. This CDR3 comprises 17 residues. The ends were cut back, 2 bases at V and 1 base at J, with 12 bases in the middle.

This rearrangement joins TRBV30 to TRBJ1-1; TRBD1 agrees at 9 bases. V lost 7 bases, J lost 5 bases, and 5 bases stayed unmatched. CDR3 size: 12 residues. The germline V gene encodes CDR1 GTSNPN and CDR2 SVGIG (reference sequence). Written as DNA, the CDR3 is TGTGCCTTGGACAGGGGAAGAACTGAAGCTTTCTTT. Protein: CALDRGRTEAFF.

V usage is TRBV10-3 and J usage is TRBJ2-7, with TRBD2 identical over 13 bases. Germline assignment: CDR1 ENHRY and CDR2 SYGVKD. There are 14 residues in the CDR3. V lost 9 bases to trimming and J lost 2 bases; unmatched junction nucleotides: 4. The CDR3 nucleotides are TGTGCCATTGGACTAGCGGGGGACACCTACGAGCAGTACTTC. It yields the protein CAIGLAGDTYEQYF.

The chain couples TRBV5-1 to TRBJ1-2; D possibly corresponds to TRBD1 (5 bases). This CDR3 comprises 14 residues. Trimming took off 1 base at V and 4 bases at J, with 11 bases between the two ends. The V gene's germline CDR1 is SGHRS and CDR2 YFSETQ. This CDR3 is CASSLRGDGYGYTF. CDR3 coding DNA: TGCGCCAGCAGCTTGCGGGGGGACGGCTATGGCTACACCTTC.

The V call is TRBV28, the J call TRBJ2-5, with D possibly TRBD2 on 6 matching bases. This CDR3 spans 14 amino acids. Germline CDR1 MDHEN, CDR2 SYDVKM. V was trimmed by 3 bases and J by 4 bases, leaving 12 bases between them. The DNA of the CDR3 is TGTGCCAGCAGTTTTTTTGGCGGGGCAGAGACCCAGTACTTC. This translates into CASSFFGGAETQYF.

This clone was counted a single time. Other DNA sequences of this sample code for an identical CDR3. The CDR3 here is CASSWGQGGNEQFF. The CDR3 bases are TGTGCCAGCAGCTGGGGACAGGGAGGTAATGAGCAGTTCTTC. The chain couples TRBV7-2 to TRBJ2-1; 9 positions agree with TRBD1. The V gene's germline CDR1 is SGHTA and CDR2 FQGNSA. The CDR3 is made up of 14 amino acids. V trimming: 4 bases; J trimming: 7 bases; junction bases outside the gene matches: 5.

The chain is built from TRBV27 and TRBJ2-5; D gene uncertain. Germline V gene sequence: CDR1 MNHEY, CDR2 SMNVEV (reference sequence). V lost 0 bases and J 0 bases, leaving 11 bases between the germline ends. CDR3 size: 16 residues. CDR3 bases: TGTGCCAGCAGTTTATCCCTACTACCGTACCAAGAGACCCAGTACTTC. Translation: CASSLSLLPYQETQYF.

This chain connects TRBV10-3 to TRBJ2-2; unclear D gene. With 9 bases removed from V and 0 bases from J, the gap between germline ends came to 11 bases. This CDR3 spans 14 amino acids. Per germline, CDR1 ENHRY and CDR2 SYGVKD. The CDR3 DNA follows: TGTGCCATTCAGCGCAACGCGAACACCGGGGAGCTGTTTTTT. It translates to CAIQRNANTGELFF.

The CDR3 is CASSQKTDTQYF. DNA for the CDR3: TGTGCCAGCAGCCAGAAAACAGATACGCAGTATTTT. The chain uses TRBV7-9 and TRBJ2-3; D ambiguous. The V and J ends lost 5 bases and 3 bases respectively, with 6 bases between them. The V gene's germline CDR1 is SEHNR and CDR2 FQNEAQ (reference sequence). The CDR3 totals 12 residues.

Here the CDR3 DNA reads TGTGCCAGCAGCTTTACCCGCGACGGCTATGGCTACACCTTC. As protein: CASSFTRDGYGYTF. The V call is TRBV7-3, the J call TRBJ1-2; D is undetermined. The CDR3 is made up of 14 amino acids. V was shortened by 3 bases and J by 4 bases, with 12 bases between the two germline ends. Germline V gives CDR1 SGHTA, CDR2 FQGTGA.

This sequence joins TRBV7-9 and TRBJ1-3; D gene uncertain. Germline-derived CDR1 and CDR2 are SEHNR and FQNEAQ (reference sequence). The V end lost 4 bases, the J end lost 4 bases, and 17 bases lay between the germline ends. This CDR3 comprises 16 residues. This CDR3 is CASSSGSAPAGNTIYF. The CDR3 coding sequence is TGTGCCAGCAGCTCTGGTTCGGCCCCTGCGGGAAACACCATATATTTT.

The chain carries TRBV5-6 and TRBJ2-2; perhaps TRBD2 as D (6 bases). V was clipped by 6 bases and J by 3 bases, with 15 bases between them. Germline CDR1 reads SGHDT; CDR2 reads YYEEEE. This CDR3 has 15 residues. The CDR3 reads CASTYGGTYTGELFF. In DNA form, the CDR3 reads TGTGCCAGCACCTATGGCGGGACCTACACCGGGGAGCTGTTTTTT.

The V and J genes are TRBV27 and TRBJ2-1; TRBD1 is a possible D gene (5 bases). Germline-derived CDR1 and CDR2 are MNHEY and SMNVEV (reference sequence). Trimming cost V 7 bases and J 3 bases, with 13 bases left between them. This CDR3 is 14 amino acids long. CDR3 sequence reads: CASTLDRSYNEQFF. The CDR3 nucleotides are TGTGCCAGCACCCTCGACAGAAGCTACAATGAGCAGTTCTTC.

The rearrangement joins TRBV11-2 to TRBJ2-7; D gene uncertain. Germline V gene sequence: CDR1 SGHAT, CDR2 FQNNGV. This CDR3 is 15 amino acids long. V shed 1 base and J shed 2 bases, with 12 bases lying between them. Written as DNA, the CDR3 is TGTGCCAGCAGCTTAGTCTCCACAGCCCCCTACGAGCAGTACTTC. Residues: CASSLVSTAPYEQYF.

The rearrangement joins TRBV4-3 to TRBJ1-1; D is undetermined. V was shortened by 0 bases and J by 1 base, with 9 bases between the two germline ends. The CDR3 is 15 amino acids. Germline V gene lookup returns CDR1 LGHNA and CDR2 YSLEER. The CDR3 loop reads CASSQESLGNTEAFF. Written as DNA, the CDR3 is TGCGCCAGCAGCCAAGAGTCCCTCGGGAACACTGAAGCTTTCTTT.

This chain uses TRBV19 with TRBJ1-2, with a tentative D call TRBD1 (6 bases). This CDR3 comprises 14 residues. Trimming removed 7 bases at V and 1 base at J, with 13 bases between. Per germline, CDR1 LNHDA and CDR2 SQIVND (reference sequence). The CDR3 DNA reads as TGTGCCAGTAACGATAGGGGGTTTAACTATGGCTACACCTTC. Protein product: CASNDRGFNYGYTF.

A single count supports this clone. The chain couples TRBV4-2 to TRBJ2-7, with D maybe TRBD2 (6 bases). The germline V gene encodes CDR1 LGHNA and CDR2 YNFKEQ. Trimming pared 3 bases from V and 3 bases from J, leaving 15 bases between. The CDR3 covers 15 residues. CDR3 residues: CASSQTGTVGYEQYF. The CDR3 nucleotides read TGTGCCAGCAGCCAGACCGGGACTGTCGGCTACGAGCAGTACTTC.

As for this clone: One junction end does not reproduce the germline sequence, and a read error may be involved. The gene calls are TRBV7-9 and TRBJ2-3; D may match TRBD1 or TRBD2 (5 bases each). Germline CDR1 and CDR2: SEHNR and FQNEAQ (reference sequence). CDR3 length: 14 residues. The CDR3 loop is CASCLGEWADTQYF. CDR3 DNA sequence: TGTGCCAGCTGCTTAGGGGAGTGGGCAGATACGCAGTATTTT.

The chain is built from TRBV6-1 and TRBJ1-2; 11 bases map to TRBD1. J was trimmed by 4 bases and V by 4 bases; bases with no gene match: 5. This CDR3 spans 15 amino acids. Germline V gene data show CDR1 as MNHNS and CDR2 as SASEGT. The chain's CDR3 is CASSGDRGFGYGYTF. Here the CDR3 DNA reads TGTGCCAGCAGTGGGGACAGGGGGTTCGGCTATGGCTACACCTTC.